Below are 18 T cell receptor beta chains sequenced from a single sample in a study of shared clonotypes between healthy human individuals. TCRdb's table, derived via immunoSEQ multiplex PCR, lists solely in-frame clones and lacks some. The sample holds 400,000 to 500,000 clones, 76% seen once. The source material was PBMCs. These receptors were taken from a middle-aged woman in good health. Some clones in this sample may be carry-over from other donors' samples.

The J gene is TRBJ2-5, the V gene TRBV9; perhaps TRBD2 as D (6 bases). V was trimmed by 4 bases and J by 7 bases, leaving 8 bases between them. CDR3 size: 11 residues. Germline CDR1 and CDR2: SGDLS and YYNGEE. The CDR3, as DNA: TGTGCCAGCAGCCCCGGGGGGACCCAGTACTTC. Protein: CASSPGGTQYF.

The V gene is TRBV7-2, the J gene TRBJ2-1, with 11 positions matching TRBD2. Trimming removed 1 base from V and 8 bases from J; junction bases left unmatched: 10. This CDR3 has 17 amino acids. Germline V gives CDR1 SGHTA, CDR2 FQGNSA. In nucleotides, the CDR3 is TGTGCCAGCAGCTTAGTCGGGACTAGCGGAGGGGCTCATGAGCAGTTCTTC. This translates into CASSLVGTSGGAHEQFF.

Regarding this clone: This sequence may be a read error, since a much larger clone differs from it by one base. The identical CDR3 is also encoded by other nucleotide sequences in the sample. The chain employs TRBV18 and TRBJ2-7; D is perhaps TRBD1 (6 bases). CDR1 and CDR2 (germline): KGHSH, LQKENI. This CDR3 spans 16 amino acids. CDR3 loop: CASSPQGLGDTYEQYF. The CDR3 DNA reads as TGTGCCAGCTCGCCACAGGGTTTGGGGGACACCTACGAGCAGTACTTC.

Remarks on this clone: The sample carries other DNA sequences with the same CDR3. V and J are TRBV7-2 and TRBJ2-3, with 8 nucleotides matching TRBD2. Germline CDR1 reads SGHTA; CDR2 reads FQGNSA. After removal of 1 base from V and 2 bases from J, the junction contained 2 bases not matched to a gene. The CDR3 is 15 residues long. The CDR3 sequence: CASSLDGRDTDTQYF. CDR3 DNA: TGTGCCAGCAGCTTAGACGGGAGGGACACAGATACGCAGTATTTT.

This clone was found a few times. This chain links TRBV5-1 with TRBJ2-1, with no clear D. CDR3 length: 16 residues. Trimming cost V 0 bases and J 4 bases, with 14 bases left between them. The germline CDR1 and CDR2 sequences are SGHRS and YFSETQ. DNA for the CDR3: TGCGCCAGCAGCTTGGTGTCGGACCACCGATACAATGAGCAGTTCTTC. Amino acid sequence: CASSLVSDHRYNEQFF.

The CDR3 coding sequence is TGTGCCAGCAGCTTAGCTCCGACTAGCGGGACCTACAATGAGCAGTTCTTC. Translating it yields CASSLAPTSGTYNEQFF. This chain connects TRBV11-3 to TRBJ2-1; 11 nucleotides match TRBD2. Germline lookup yields CDR1 SGHNT and CDR2 YENEEA. V was pared by 1 base and J by 2 bases, with 4 bases of the junction left unmatched. CDR3 length: 17 residues. Together with reference TRBV11-3 and TRBJ2-1, the CDR3 gives the full variable domain: EAGVVQSPRYKIIEKKQPVAFWCNPISGHNTLYWYLQNLGQGPELLIRYENEEAVDDSQLPKDRFSAERLKGVDSTLKIQPAELGDSAVYLCASSLAPTSGTYNEQFFGPGTRLTVL.

This chain links TRBV18 with TRBJ1-5, with 7 bases aligning to TRBD1. V lost 5 bases to trimming and J lost 11 bases; unmatched junction nucleotides: 15. The CDR3 loop spans 15 amino acids. CDR1 is KGHSH and CDR2 is LQKENI in the germline V gene. In DNA form, the CDR3 reads TGTGCCAGCTCATCGCGGGAGGACAGGACCGTAGCCCAGCATTTT. It codes for CASSSREDRTVAQHF.

The chain is built from TRBV5-1 and TRBJ1-2; D ambiguous. This CDR3 comprises 16 residues. In germline, CDR1 is SGHRS, CDR2 YFSETQ. Trimming removed 0 bases at V and 4 bases at J, with 16 bases between. CDR3 sequence: CASSLGSGSTLYGYTF. The CDR3 DNA sequence: TGCGCCAGCAGCTTGGGGTCAGGAAGTACCCTCTATGGCTACACCTTC.

This sequence joins TRBV5-1 and TRBJ2-7; perhaps D is TRBD1 or TRBD2 (5 bases each). V was clipped by 1 base and J by 6 bases, with 26 bases between them. The CDR3 is 18 residues long. The germline V gene has CDR1 SGHRS and CDR2 YFSETQ. This CDR3 reads CASSLSPGTPGFSSEQYF. In DNA form, the CDR3 reads TGCGCCAGCAGCTTGTCCCCTGGGACCCCGGGATTTTCGAGCGAGCAGTACTTC.

This clone was observed a handful of times. The rearrangement joins TRBV4-3 to TRBJ1-5, with D tentatively TRBD1 (6 bases). CDR1 is LGHNA and CDR2 is YSLEER in the germline V gene. The germline V and J ends were trimmed by 0 bases and 1 base, with 13 bases remaining between them. The CDR3 totals 17 residues. CDR3 loop: CASSQDRGGWSNQPQHF. CDR3 coding DNA: TGCGCCAGCAGCCAAGATAGGGGGGGCTGGAGCAATCAGCCCCAGCATTTT.

This rearrangement joins TRBV7-9 to TRBJ1-5; 7 positions match TRBD1. With 5 bases clipped from V and 7 bases from J, the junction kept 8 bases outside the gene matches. This CDR3 is built from 14 residues. Germline CDR1 SEHNR, CDR2 FQNEAQ (reference sequence). CDR3 DNA sequence: TGTGCCAGCAGCACCCAGGGGGGTCGACAGCCCCAGCATTTT. Its translation: CASSTQGGRQPQHF.

This clone was seen repeatedly, ten times or more. The chain is built from TRBV30 and TRBJ1-2; TRBD1 agrees at 9 bases. The CDR3 has 15 amino acids. Trimming at V came to 3 bases and at J to 7 bases, leaving 12 bases not matched to a gene. From germline, CDR1 is GTSNPN and CDR2 SVGIG (reference sequence). In nucleotides, the CDR3 is TGTGCCTGGAGCGAGAGGGACAGGGTTAGTGGTGGCTACACCTTC. Translating it yields CAWSERDRVSGGYTF.

The chain links TRBV27 to TRBJ1-2; 7 bases map to TRBD1. The CDR3 covers 16 residues. Germline V gene sequence: CDR1 MNHEY, CDR2 SMNVEV (reference sequence). V was clipped by 3 bases and J by 0 bases; unmatched bases: 7. DNA for the CDR3: TGTGCCAGCAGTTTCAAAAGGGGGCAGGCTAACTATGGCTACACCTTC. This translates into CASSFKRGQANYGYTF.

The chain combines TRBV10-3 with TRBJ1-2, with TRBD1 identical over 8 bases. In germline, CDR1 is ENHRY, CDR2 SYGVKD. This CDR3 is 16 amino acids long. V lost 7 bases to trimming and J lost 5 bases; unmatched junction nucleotides: 15. CDR3 protein: CAITQHRDRLSYGYTF. The CDR3 DNA follows: TGTGCCATCACCCAGCACCGGGACAGGCTCTCGTATGGCTACACCTTC.

This chain uses TRBV25-1 with TRBJ2-3, with D possibly being TRBD1 (8 bases). The CDR3 runs 15 residues. Germline CDR1 is MGHDK and CDR2 is SYGVNS. V dropped 4 bases and J dropped 5 bases, with 16 bases sitting between them. Written as DNA, the CDR3 is TGTGCCAGCAGTGCAGGGGGCGGGGGAGGAGATACGCAGTATTTT. This gives the protein CASSAGGGGGDTQYF.

The chain links TRBV4-1 to TRBJ1-3; a possible D gene is TRBD1 (5 bases). The germline gives CDR1 MGHRA, CDR2 YSYEKL. Deletions cut 1 base from V and 1 base from J, with 11 bases between. The CDR3 totals 16 residues. The CDR3 loop reads CASSQVPRVSGNTIYF. Written as DNA, the CDR3 is TGCGCCAGCAGCCAAGTGCCCAGGGTTTCTGGAAACACCATATATTTT.

The CDR3 nucleotides are TGTGCCAGCAGCTTAGAAGGTTACGAGAATGAGCAGTTCTTC. Its translation is CASSLEGYENEQFF. The V and J genes are TRBV11-3 and TRBJ2-1; D gene unclear. Germline CDR1 is SGHNT and CDR2 is YENEEA. V lost 0 bases and J lost 7, with 10 bases in between. The CDR3 is 14 amino acids.

CDR3 in amino acids: CASTFVRGLAFEQYF. As DNA, the CDR3 is TGCGCCAGCACTTTCGTCCGGGGACTAGCGTTCGAGCAGTACTTC. The chain links TRBV23-1 to TRBJ2-7, with 10 bases lining up with TRBD2. TRBV23-1 is filed as an ORF, its function uncertain. The CDR3 has 15 residues. J lost 6 bases, V lost 7 bases, and 12 bases had no gene match.